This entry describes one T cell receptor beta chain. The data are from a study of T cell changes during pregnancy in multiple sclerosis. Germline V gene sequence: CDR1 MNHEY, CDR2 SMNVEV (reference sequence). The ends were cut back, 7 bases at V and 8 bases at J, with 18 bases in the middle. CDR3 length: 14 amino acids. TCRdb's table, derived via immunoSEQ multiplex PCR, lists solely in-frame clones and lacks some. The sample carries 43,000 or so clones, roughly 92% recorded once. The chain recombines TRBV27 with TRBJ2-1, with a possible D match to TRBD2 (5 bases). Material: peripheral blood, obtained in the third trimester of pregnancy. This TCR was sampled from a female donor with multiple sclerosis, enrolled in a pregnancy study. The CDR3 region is CASTPRGGFHEQFF. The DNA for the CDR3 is TGTGCCAGCACCCCCCGCGGCGGGTTCCATGAGCAGTTCTTC.